A selection of T cell receptor beta chains follows, all from one sample in a study of blood T cells in healthy people across ages. A single record per CDR3 protein comes from TCRdb applying MiXCR to the 5' RACE reads. The sample carries about a million distinct CDR3 sequences, more than 30% recorded once. The sequenced material came from blood. These receptors were collected from a man between 18 and 29 years old in good health. The CDR3 runs from the conserved cysteine through the conserved F or W. The D gene is left open where the match is weak. Expanded clones get a size class; other rows say once, few or many, or leave the size out.

clone_size | j_call | v_call | d_call | cdr3_length | cdr3_aa | cdr3_nt
many | TRBJ1-2 | TRBV6-2/TRBV6-3 | . | 15 | CASSPPTERAYGYTF | TGTGCCAGCAGTCCACCGACGGAACGGGCTTATGGCTACACCTTC
few | TRBJ2-7 | TRBV7-8 | . | 14 | CASSFSQNSYEQYF | TGTGCCAGCAGCTTCTCGCAGAACTCCTACGAGCAGTACTTC
. | TRBJ2-1 | TRBV7-3 | TRBD2 | 15 | CASSLGRGRDNEQFF | TGTGCCAGCAGCTTAGGGCGGGGGAGAGACAATGAGCAGTTCTTC
. | TRBJ2-1 | TRBV24-1 | TRBD1 | 15 | CATSDYGTGNNEQFF | TGTGCCACCAGTGATTACGGGACAGGAAACAATGAGCAGTTCTTC
few | TRBJ1-6 | TRBV20-1 | . | 15 | CSARDFVGSGSPLHF | TGCAGTGCTAGAGATTTCGTGGGCTCGGGTTCACCCCTCCACTTT
. | TRBJ2-5 | TRBV7-2 | . | 16 | CASSLKGGWYQETQYF | TGTGCCAGCAGCTTAAAAGGTGGATGGTACCAAGAGACCCAGTACTTC
. | TRBJ1-2 | TRBV9 | . | 16 | CASSLFAYEINYGYTF | TGTGCCAGCAGCCTTTTCGCGTATGAAATCAACTATGGCTACACCTTC
. | TRBJ1-1 | TRBV27 | TRBD1 | 15 | CASGLNHRGHTEAFF | TGTGCCAGCGGTTTAAACCACAGGGGACACACTGAAGCTTTCTTT
. | TRBJ2-1 | TRBV5-1 | TRBD1 | 15 | CASSMIQGAYNEQFF | TGCGCCAGCAGCATGATACAGGGGGCATACAATGAGCAGTTCTTC
. | TRBJ2-6 | TRBV20-1 | TRBD1 | 16 | CRNRGRDPSGANVLTF | TGCCGAAACAGGGGTCGGGATCCCTCTGGGGCCAACGTCCTGACTTTC
. | TRBJ1-1 | TRBV11-1 | . | 16 | CASSLPAGGANTEAFF | TGTGCCAGCAGCTTACCGGCTGGGGGGGCCAACACTGAAGCTTTCTTT
. | TRBJ2-3 | TRBV7-9 | . | 13 | CASIVGVADTQYF | TGTGCCAGCATCGTGGGTGTCGCAGATACGCAGTATTTT
few | TRBJ2-7 | TRBV20-1 | . | 9 | CSAGPEQYF | TGCAGTGCTGGACCCGAGCAGTACTTC
few | TRBJ2-1 | TRBV6-6 | . | 14 | CASSYDMGYNEQFF | TGTGCCAGCAGCTACGACATGGGCTACAATGAGCAGTTCTTC
few | TRBJ2-1 | TRBV6-2/TRBV6-3 | TRBD2 | 16 | CASSTPRASGYNEQFF | TGTGCCAGCAGTACCCCCCGGGCTAGCGGATACAATGAGCAGTTCTTC
few | TRBJ2-4 | TRBV7-2 | . | 13 | CASSCGDQNIQYF | TGTGCCAGCAGCTGCGGGGATCAAAACATTCAGTACTTC
once | TRBJ2-5 | TRBV3-1 | TRBD2 | 14 | CASRRRGNENEQYF | TGTGCCAGCAGGAGGCGGGGGAATGAAAATGAGCAGTACTTC
. | TRBJ2-7 | TRBV20-1 | . | 13 | CSARVTDSYEQYF | TGCAGTGCTAGAGTTACGGACAGCTACGAGCAGTACTTC
many | TRBJ2-3 | TRBV5-1 | . | 15 | CASSQGSELTDTQYF | TGCGCCAGCAGCCAGGGATCGGAGCTCACAGATACGCAGTATTTT
few | TRBJ1-1 | TRBV5-1 | . | 16 | CASRPSSGFENTEAFF | TGCGCCAGCAGACCGAGCTCCGGGTTTGAGAACACTGAAGCTTTCTTT
. | TRBJ2-5 | TRBV2 | TRBD1 | 14 | CASSEGQGGNEQYF | TGTGCCAGCAGTGAAGGACAGGGTGGAAATGAGCAGTACTTC
few | TRBJ1-2 | TRBV19 | . | 13 | CASSIKTTYGYTF | TGTGCCAGTAGTATTAAAACAACCTATGGCTACACCTTC
few | TRBJ1-1 | TRBV11-2 | . | 17 | CASSLSTGRQLNTEAFF | TGTGCCAGCAGCTTATCGACCGGGAGACAGCTGAACACTGAAGCTTTCTTT
few | TRBJ2-7 | TRBV6-1 | . | 14 | CASSEARGPYEQYF | TGTGCCAGCAGTGAAGCTCGGGGACCCTACGAGCAGTACTTC
. | TRBJ2-5 | TRBV29-1 | TRBD2 | 14 | CSVVISGGQETQYF | TGCAGCGTTGTCATTAGCGGGGGCCAAGAGACCCAGTACTTC
. | TRBJ2-3 | TRBV29-1 | TRBD1 | 15 | CSVEGGTEGPDTQYF | TGCAGCGTTGAAGGAGGGACAGAAGGGCCAGATACGCAGTATTTT
few | TRBJ2-7 | TRBV20-1 | . | 15 | CSAREGSSSSYEQYF | TGCAGTGCTAGGGAAGGGTCCTCCAGCTCCTACGAGCAGTACTTC
. | TRBJ2-7 | TRBV27 | . | 13 | CASGVWGTYEQYF | TGTGCCAGCGGGGTGTGGGGGACCTACGAGCAGTACTTC
. | TRBJ1-1 | TRBV20-1 | TRBD1 | 12 | CSARERTGEAFF | TGCAGTGCTAGAGAACGGACAGGGGAAGCTTTCTTT
. | TRBJ2-1 | TRBV30 | . | 16 | CAWTSRGGRAYNEQFF | TGTGCCTGGACCTCTCGGGGAGGAAGGGCCTACAATGAGCAGTTCTTC
few | TRBJ2-3 | TRBV7-2 | . | 14 | CASSWGIQGDTQYF | TGTGCCAGCAGCTGGGGGATTCAGGGAGATACGCAGTATTTT
. | TRBJ1-1 | TRBV7-3 | . | 15 | CASSRGGTWNTEAFF | TGTGCCAGCAGTCGGGGCGGGACCTGGAACACTGAAGCTTTCTTT
once | TRBJ1-2 | TRBV4-1 | . | 15 | CAGNQDLPLGHGYTF | TGCGCCGGCAACCAAGATTTGCCTTTAGGGCATGGCTACACCTTC
. | TRBJ1-5 | TRBV4-1 | . | 15 | CASSQVDGLNQPQHF | TGCGCCAGCAGCCAAGTGGATGGTTTGAATCAGCCCCAGCATTTT
. | TRBJ2-5 | TRBV7-2 | . | 13 | CASSLARYNEQYF | TGTGCCAGCAGCTTAGCCAGGTACAATGAGCAGTACTTC
few | TRBJ1-2 | TRBV20-1 | . | 14 | CSVLLGVGDYGYTF | TGCAGTGTTCTTTTAGGGGTGGGGGACTATGGCTACACCTTC
. | TRBJ2-5 | TRBV14 | . | 15 | CASSQDEARWETQYF | TGTGCCAGCAGCCAAGATGAAGCCAGATGGGAGACCCAGTACTTC
. | TRBJ2-3 | TRBV5-1 | TRBD2 | 18 | CASSRGLAVLTSTDTQYF | TGCGCCAGCAGCCGAGGACTAGCGGTGCTAACTAGCACAGATACGCAGTATTTT
. | TRBJ1-5 | TRBV18 | . | 14 | CASSPSIDNQPQHF | TGTGCCAGCTCACCATCAATAGATAATCAGCCCCAGCATTTT
few | TRBJ1-1 | TRBV10-3 | . | 14 | CAISESEVNTEAFF | TGTGCCATCAGTGAGTCCGAGGTCAACACTGAAGCTTTCTTT
few | TRBJ1-1 | TRBV4-3 | TRBD1 | 15 | CASSQGGQGNTEAFF | TGCGCCAGCAGCCAAGGGGGACAGGGGAACACTGAAGCTTTCTTT
. | TRBJ1-2 | TRBV12-3/TRBV12-4 | . | 13 | CAGSTGNPYGYTF | TGTGCCGGCAGTACAGGGAACCCATATGGCTACACCTTC
. | TRBJ2-2 | TRBV6-5 | TRBD1 | 16 | CASSLSGQGGTGELFF | TGTGCCAGCAGCCTATCGGGACAGGGCGGCACCGGGGAGCTGTTTTTT
once | TRBJ2-3 | TRBV20-1 | TRBD2 | 13 | CSATTSGTGTQYF | TGCAGTGCTACGACTAGCGGGACAGGTACGCAGTATTTT
. | TRBJ2-7 | TRBV14 | . | 14 | CASSHDRLSYEQYF | TGTGCCAGCAGCCACGACAGATTGTCCTACGAGCAGTACTTC
few | TRBJ2-3 | TRBV5-4 | TRBD1 | 14 | CASGSGGYTDTQYF | TGTGCCAGCGGTTCAGGGGGTTACACAGATACGCAGTATTTT
. | TRBJ2-5 | TRBV29-1 | . | 11 | CSVCGWETQYF | TGCAGCGTTTGTGGGTGGGAGACCCAGTACTTC
few | TRBJ1-4 | TRBV2 | . | 15 | CASIMGVATNEKLFF | TGTGCCAGCATTATGGGGGTGGCGACTAATGAAAAACTGTTTTTT
. | TRBJ1-1 | TRBV28 | TRBD1 | 16 | CASSLSGGQGNTEAFF | TGTGCCAGCAGTTTATCCGGGGGACAGGGGAACACTGAAGCTTTCTTT
. | TRBJ2-5 | TRBV2 | TRBD2 | 15 | CTSRPGLAGEETQYF | TGTACCAGCAGACCTGGACTAGCGGGGGAAGAGACCCAGTACTTC
. | TRBJ2-7 | TRBV4-1 | TRBD1 | 14 | CASSQVGTGNEQYF | TGCGCCAGCAGCCAAGTCGGGACAGGGAATGAGCAGTACTTC
. | TRBJ1-2 | TRBV6-6 | . | 12 | CASSSFNYGYTF | TGTGCCAGCAGTTCATTTAACTATGGCTACACCTTC